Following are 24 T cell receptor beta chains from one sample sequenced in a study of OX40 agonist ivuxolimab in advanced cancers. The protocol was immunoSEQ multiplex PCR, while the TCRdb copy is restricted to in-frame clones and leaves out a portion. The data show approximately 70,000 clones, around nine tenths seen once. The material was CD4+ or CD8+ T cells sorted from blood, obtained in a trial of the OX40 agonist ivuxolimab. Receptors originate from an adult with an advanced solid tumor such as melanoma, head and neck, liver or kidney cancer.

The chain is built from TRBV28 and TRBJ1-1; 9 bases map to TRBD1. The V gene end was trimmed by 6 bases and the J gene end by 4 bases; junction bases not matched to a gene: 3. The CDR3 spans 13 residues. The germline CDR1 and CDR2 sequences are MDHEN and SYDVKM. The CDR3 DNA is TGTGCCAGCAGGGTGGACAGGGGCACTGAAGCTTTCTTT. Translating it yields CASRVDRGTEAFF.

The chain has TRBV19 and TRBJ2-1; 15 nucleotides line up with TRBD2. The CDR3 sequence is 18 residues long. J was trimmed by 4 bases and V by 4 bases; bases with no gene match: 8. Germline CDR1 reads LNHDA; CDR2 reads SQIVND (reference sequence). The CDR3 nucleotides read TGTGCCAGTAGTAGCGGACTAGCGGGAGGGAGCAATTACAATGAGCAGTTCTTC. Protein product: CASSSGLAGGSNYNEQFF.

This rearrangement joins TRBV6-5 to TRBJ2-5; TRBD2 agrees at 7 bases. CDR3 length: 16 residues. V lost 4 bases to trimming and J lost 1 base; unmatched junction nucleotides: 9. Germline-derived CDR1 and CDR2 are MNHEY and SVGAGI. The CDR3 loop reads CASSFGGVGSQETQYF. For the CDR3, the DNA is TGTGCCAGCAGTTTTGGGGGGGTAGGTTCCCAAGAGACCCAGTACTTC.

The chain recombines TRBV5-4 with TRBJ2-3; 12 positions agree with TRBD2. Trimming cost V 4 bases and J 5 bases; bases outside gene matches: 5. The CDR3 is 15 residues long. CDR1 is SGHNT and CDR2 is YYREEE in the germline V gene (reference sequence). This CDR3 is CASSLAGGPIDTQYF. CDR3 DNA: TGTGCCAGCAGCCTAGCGGGGGGGCCGATAGATACGCAGTATTTT.

CDR3 nucleotides: TGCAGTGCTACTTATAATGAAAAACTGTTTTTT. It is translated as CSATYNEKLFF. This chain joins TRBV20-1 and TRBJ1-4; the D is unclear. V lost 4 bases, J lost 4 bases, and 4 bases lay in between. The length of the CDR3 is 11 residues. CDR1 and CDR2 (germline): DFQATT, SNEGSKA (reference sequence).

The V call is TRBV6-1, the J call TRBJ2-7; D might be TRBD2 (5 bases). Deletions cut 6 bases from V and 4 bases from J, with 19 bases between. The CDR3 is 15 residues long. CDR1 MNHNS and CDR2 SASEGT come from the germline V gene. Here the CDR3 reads CASREDPTLHYEQYF. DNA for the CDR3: TGTGCCAGCAGGGAGGACCCGACGCTACATTACGAGCAGTACTTC.

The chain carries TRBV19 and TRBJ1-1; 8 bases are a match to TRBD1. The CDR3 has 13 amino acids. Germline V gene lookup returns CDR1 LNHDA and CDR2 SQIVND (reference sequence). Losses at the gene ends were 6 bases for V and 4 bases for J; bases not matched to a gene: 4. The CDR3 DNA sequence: TGTGCCAGTAGCCAGGGGGCGAGCACTGAAGCTTTCTTT. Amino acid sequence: CASSQGASTEAFF.

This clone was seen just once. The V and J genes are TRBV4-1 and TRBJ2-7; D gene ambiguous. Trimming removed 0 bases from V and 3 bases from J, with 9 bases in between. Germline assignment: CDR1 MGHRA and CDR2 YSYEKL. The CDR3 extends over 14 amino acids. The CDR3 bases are TGCGCCAGCAGCCAAGATGCAGGTTTCTACGAGCAGTACTTC. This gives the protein CASSQDAGFYEQYF.

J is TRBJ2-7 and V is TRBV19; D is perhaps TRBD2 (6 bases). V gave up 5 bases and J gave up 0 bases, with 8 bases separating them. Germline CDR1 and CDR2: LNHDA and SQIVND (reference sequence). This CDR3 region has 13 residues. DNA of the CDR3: TGTGCCAGTAGTGGCGGGGTCTCCTACGAGCAGTACTTC. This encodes CASSGGVSYEQYF.

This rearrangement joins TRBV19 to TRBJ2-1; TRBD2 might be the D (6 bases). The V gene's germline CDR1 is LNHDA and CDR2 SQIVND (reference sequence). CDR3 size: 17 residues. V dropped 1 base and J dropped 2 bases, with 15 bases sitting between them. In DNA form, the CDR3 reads TGTGCCAGTAGTATAGGGTTGAAGGACTATCCCTACAATGAGCAGTTCTTC. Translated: CASSIGLKDYPYNEQFF.

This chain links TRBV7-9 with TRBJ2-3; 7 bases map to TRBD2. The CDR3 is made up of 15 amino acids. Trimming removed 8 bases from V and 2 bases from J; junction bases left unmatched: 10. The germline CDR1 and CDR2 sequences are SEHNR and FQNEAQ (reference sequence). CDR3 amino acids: CASSRPSGLTDTQYF. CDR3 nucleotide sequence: TGTGCCAGCTCCCGGCCTAGCGGCCTCACAGATACGCAGTATTTT.

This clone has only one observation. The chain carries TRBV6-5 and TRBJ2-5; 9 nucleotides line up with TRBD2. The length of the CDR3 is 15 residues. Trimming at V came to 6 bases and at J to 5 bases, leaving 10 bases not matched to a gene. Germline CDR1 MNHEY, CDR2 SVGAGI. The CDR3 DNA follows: TGTGCCAGCAGCCTAGGAGCGGGAGGTGGGGAGACCCAGTACTTC. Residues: CASSLGAGGGETQYF.

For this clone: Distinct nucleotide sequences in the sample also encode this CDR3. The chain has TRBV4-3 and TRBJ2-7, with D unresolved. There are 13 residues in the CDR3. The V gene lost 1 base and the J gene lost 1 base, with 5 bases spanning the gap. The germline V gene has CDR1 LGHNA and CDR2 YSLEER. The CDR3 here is CASSQGLSYEQYF. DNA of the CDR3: TGCGCCAGCAGCCAAGGGCTTTCCTACGAGCAGTACTTC.

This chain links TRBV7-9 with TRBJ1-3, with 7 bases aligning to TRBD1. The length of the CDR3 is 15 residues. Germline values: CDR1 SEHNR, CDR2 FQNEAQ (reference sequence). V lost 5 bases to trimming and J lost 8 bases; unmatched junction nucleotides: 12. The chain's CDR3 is CASSLWDSGPDTIYF. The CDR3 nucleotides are TGTGCCAGCAGCCTTTGGGACAGCGGTCCAGACACCATATATTTT. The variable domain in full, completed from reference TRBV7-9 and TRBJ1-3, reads DTGVSQNPRHKITKRGQNVTFRCDPISEHNRLYWYRQTLGQGPEFLTYFQNEAQLEKSRLLSDRFSAERPKGSFSTLEIQRTEQGDSAMYLCASSLWDSGPDTIYFGEGSWLTVV.

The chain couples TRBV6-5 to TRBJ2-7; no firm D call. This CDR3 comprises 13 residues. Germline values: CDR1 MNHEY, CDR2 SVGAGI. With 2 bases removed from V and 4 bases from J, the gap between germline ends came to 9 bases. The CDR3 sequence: CASSYAVGYEQYF. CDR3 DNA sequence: TGTGCCAGCAGTTACGCCGTAGGGTACGAGCAGTACTTC.

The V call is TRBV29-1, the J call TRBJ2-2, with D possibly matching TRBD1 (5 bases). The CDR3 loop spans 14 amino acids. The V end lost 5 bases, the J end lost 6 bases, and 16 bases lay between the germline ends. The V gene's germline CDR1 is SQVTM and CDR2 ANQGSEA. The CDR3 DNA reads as TGCAGCGTTCTGGGCTCAGGGCTGTCCGGGGAGCTGTTTTTT. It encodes CSVLGSGLSGELFF.

CDR3 amino acids: CASIKEGYGQPQHF. The CDR3 DNA sequence: TGTGCCAGCATAAAGGAAGGGTACGGTCAGCCCCAGCATTTT. J is TRBJ1-5 and V is TRBV6-6; D is undetermined. The germline V gene has CDR1 MNHNY and CDR2 SVGAGI (reference sequence). V was pared by 7 bases and J by 6 bases, with 16 bases between. The CDR3 has 14 amino acids.

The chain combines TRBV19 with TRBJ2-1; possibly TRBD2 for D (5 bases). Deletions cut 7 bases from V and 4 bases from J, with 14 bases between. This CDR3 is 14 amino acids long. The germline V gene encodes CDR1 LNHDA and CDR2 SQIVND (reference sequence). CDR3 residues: CASKVAGIYNEQFF. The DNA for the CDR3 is TGTGCCAGTAAGGTTGCCGGGATATACAATGAGCAGTTCTTC.

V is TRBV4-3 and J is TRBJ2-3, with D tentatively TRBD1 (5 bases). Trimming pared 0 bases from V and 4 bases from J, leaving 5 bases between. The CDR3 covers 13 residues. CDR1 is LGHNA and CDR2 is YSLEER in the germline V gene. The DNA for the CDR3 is TGCGCCAGCAGCCAAGAGGGGCCAGATACGCAGTATTTT. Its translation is CASSQEGPDTQYF.

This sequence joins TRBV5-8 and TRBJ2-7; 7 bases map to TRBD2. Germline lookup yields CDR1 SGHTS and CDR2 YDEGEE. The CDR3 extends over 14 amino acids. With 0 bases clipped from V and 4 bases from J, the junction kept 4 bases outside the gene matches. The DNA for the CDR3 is TGTGCCAGCAGCTTGGCGGGGGGAGTGTACGAGCAGTACTTC. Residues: CASSLAGGVYEQYF. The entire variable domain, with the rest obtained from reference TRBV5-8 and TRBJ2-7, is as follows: EAGVTQSPTHLIKTRGQQATLRCSPISGHTSVYWYQQALGLGLQFLLWYDEGEERNRGNFPPRFSGRQFPNYSSELNVNALELEDSALYLCASSLAGGVYEQYFGPGTRLTVT.

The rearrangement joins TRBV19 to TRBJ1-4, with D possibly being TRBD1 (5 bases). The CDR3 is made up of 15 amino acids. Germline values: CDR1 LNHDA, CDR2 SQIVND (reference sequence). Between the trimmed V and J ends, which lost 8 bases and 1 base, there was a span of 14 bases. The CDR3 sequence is CASARRDQTNEKLFF. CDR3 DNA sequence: TGTGCCAGTGCCCGGCGGGACCAAACTAATGAAAAACTGTTTTTT.

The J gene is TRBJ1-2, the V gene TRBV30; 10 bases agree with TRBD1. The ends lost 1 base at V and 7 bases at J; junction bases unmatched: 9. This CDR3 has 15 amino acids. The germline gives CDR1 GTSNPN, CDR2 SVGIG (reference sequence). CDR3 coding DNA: TGTGCCTGGAGTGGAATCCGGGACAGGGGCTTTGGCTACACCTTC. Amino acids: CAWSGIRDRGFGYTF.

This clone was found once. CDR3 region: CASSSREVAGPNTGELFF. DNA for the CDR3: TGTGCCAGCAGCTCTAGGGAAGTAGCGGGACCGAACACCGGGGAGCTGTTTTTT. The chain employs TRBV13 and TRBJ2-2; 8 bases are a match to TRBD2. The J segment lost 0 bases and the V segment lost 4 bases, leaving 10 bases of the junction unmatched. Germline loops: CDR1 PRHDT, CDR2 FYEKMQ (reference sequence). The CDR3 runs 18 residues.

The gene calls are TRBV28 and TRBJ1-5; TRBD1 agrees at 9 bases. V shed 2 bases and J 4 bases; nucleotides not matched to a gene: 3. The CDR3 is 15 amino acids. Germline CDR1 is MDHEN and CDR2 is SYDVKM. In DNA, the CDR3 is TGTGCCAGCAGTTTAGGGACAGGGACGAATCAGCCCCAGCATTTT. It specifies CASSLGTGTNQPQHF.